The rows below give T cell receptor beta chains drawn from one sample of a study of beta chain features in type 1 diabetes. Only in-frame clones appear in the TCRdb table, and some are missing; sequencing was by immunoSEQ multiplex PCR. The table records hundreds of thousands of clones, about an eighth of them present only once. The sequenced sample consisted of naive CD4+ T cells from blood. Receptor source: a man aged 18 to 35 with type 1 diabetes. The CDR3 runs from the conserved cysteine through the conserved F or W. D genes are given only for firm matches. Size is stated for part of the rows, as once, few or many counts, or as a class when the clone is expanded.

d_call j_call cdr3_length clone_size v_call cdr3_nt cdr3_aa
NA TRBJ2-7 17 few TRBV7-9 TGTGCCAGCAGCTTAGCGGGGGACAAAAGGGTTTTCACCGAGCAGTACTTC CASSLAGDKRVFTEQYF
TRBD1 TRBJ2-2 16 NA TRBV9 TGTGCCAGCAGCGTACAGGGACAGGGAATTACCGGGGAGCTGTTTTTT CASSVQGQGITGELFF
NA TRBJ2-5 15 few TRBV25-1 TGTGCCAGCAGTCCTGGAGGGGGGCTTGGGGAGACCCAGTACTTC CASSPGGGLGETQYF
NA TRBJ2-1 16 NA TRBV7-9 TGTGCCAGCAGCTATGGGTTGGGCCTCTCCTACAATGAGCAGTTCTTC CASSYGLGLSYNEQFF
TRBD1 TRBJ1-1 13 NA TRBV6-5 TGTGCCAGCAGTTACGCTTCGGACAGGGCGGCTTTCTTT CASSYASDRAAFF
NA TRBJ2-2 14 NA TRBV2 TGTGCCAGCAGTGGGGACAAGAACACCGGGGAGCTGTTTTTT CASSGDKNTGELFF
TRBD2 TRBJ2-1 16 few TRBV30 TGTGCCTGGAGTGTAGCGGGGCTAGCGGTATACAATGAGCAGTTCTTC CAWSVAGLAVYNEQFF
NA TRBJ1-1 12 NA TRBV5-1 TGCGCCAGCAGCTTGGGGGCAGATGAAGCTTTCTTT CASSLGADEAFF
NA TRBJ2-3 16 NA TRBV6-1 TGTGCCAGCAGTGACATGGCAGGGATATTCACAGATACGCAGTATTTT CASSDMAGIFTDTQYF
NA TRBJ2-3 16 few TRBV9 TGTGCCAGCAGCGTAGTAGAAGGGGCCCGCACAGATACGCAGTATTTT CASSVVEGARTDTQYF
NA TRBJ1-1 14 few TRBV5-1 TGCGCCAGCAGCTTGGTCCAGAAGAACACTGAAGCTTTCTTT CASSLVQKNTEAFF
TRBD2 TRBJ2-7 15 NA TRBV6-5 TGTGCCAGCAGTTATTCTAGCGGGGGTGCCTACGAGCAGTACTTC CASSYSSGGAYEQYF
NA TRBJ1-5 15 few TRBV19 TGTGCCAGAGGGGGGGCCGTTGGGTGCAATCAGCCCCAGCATTTT CARGGAVGCNQPQHF
TRBD2 TRBJ2-5 14 few TRBV7-9 TGTGCCAGCCGTTCTAGCGGGAGCCAAGAGACCCAGTACTTC CASRSSGSQETQYF
NA TRBJ1-3 16 few TRBV7-8 TGTGCCAGCACTACCCCAGACGGACTCTCTGGAAACACCATATATTTT CASTTPDGLSGNTIYF
TRBD2 TRBJ2-3 17 few TRBV4-1 TGCGCCAGCAGCCAAGATCGAGCGGGGGGCGTGGCAGATACGCAGTATTTT CASSQDRAGGVADTQYF
NA TRBJ2-5 12 NA TRBV2 TGTGCCAGCAGTGTTGGGGAAGAGACCCAGTACTTC CASSVGEETQYF